This TCR beta chain is drawn from a study of blood T cell repertoires in COVID-19. The wider study: Some COVID-19 samples were acute and others convalescent; all came from the United States, Italy and Spain.

Many counts were recorded for this clone. The J segment lost 3 bases and the V segment lost 6 bases, leaving 7 bases of the junction unmatched. Germline V gene data show CDR1 as LNHDA and CDR2 as SQIVND (reference sequence). This CDR3 comprises 15 residues. Authors' data handling: From reference gene primer amplification, estimates of nucleated cell counts were derived. Clones were read by immunoSEQ multiplex PCR, and TCRdb kept only the in-frame ones, dropping some. For V, J and clone size, that table is used; D and trimming come from the DNA. The data contain around 40,000 clones, roughly 77% of them singletons.

The sequencing sample was made of peripheral blood. V and J are TRBV19 and TRBJ2-1; 8 nucleotides line up with TRBD2. The sequence was obtained from a man aged 80 or over with active or convalescent COVID-19. CDR3 nucleotide sequence: TGTGCCAGTAGCGTGGTGGCGGGAGGCTACAATGAGCAGTTCTTC. Translating it yields CASSVVAGGYNEQFF.